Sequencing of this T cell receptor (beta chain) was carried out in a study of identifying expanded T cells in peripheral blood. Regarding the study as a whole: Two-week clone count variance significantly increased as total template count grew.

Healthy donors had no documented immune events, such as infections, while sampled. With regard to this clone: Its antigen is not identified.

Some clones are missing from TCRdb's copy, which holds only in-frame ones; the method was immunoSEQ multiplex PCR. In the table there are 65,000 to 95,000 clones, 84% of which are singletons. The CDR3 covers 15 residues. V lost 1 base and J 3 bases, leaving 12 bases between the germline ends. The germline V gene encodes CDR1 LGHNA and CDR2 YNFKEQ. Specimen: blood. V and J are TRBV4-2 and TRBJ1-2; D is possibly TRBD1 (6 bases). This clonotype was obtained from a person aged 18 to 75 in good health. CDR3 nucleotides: TGTGCCAGCAGCCAAGCCAGCAGGGGTGACTATGGCTACACCTTC. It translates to CASSQASRGDYGYTF.